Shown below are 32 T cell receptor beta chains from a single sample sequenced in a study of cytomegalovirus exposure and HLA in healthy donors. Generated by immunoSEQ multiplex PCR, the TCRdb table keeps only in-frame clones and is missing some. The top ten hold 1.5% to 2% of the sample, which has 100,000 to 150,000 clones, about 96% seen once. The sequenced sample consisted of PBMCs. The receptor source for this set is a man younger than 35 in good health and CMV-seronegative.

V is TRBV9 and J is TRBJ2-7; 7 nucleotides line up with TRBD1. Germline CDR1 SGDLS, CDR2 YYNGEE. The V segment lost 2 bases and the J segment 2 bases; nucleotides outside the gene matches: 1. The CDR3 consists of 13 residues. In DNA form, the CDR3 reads TGTGCCAGCAGCGTCGGGACAGCCTACGAGCAGTACTTC. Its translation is CASSVGTAYEQYF.

The CDR3 DNA follows: TGTGCCAGCAGCCCACGCGGCGGCGGGAGCTACGAGCAGTACTTC. It encodes CASSPRGGGSYEQYF. The chain links TRBV7-3 to TRBJ2-7, with 7 bases that match TRBD2. Unmatched junction bases numbered 10, after V lost 5 bases and J lost 3 bases. There are 15 residues in the CDR3. Germline CDR1 SGHTA, CDR2 FQGTGA. Looking up the rest from reference TRBV7-3 and TRBJ2-7 gives the full variable domain: GAGVSQTPSNKVTEKGKYVELRCDPISGHTALYWYRQSLGQGPEFLIYFQGTGAADDSGLPNDRFFAVRPEGSVSTLKIQRTERGDSAVYLCASSPRGGGSYEQYFGPGTRLTVT.

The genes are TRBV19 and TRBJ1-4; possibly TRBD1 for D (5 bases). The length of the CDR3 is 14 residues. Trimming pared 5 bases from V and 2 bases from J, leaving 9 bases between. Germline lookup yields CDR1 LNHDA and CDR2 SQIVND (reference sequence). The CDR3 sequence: CASSLGRTNEKLFF. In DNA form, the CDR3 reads TGTGCCAGTAGTCTGGGGCGGACTAATGAAAAACTGTTTTTT.

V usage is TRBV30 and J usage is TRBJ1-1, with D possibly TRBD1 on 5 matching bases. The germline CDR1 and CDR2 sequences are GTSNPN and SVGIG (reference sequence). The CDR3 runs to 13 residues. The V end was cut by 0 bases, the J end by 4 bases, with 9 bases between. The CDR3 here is CAWSVPGLTEAFF. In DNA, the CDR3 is TGTGCCTGGAGTGTCCCGGGACTCACTGAAGCTTTCTTT. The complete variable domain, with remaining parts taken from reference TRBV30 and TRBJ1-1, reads SQTIHQWPATLVQPVGSPLSLECTVEGTSNPNLYWYRQAAGRGLQLLFYSVGIGQISSEVPQNLSASRPQDRQFILSSKKLLLSDSGFYLCAWSVPGLTEAFFGQGTRLTVV.

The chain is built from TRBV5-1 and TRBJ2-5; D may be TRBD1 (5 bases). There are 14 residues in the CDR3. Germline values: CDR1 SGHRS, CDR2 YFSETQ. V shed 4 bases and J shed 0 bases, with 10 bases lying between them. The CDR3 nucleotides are TGCGCCAGCAGCCCACAGGCACACCAAGAGACCCAGTACTTC. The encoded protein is CASSPQAHQETQYF.

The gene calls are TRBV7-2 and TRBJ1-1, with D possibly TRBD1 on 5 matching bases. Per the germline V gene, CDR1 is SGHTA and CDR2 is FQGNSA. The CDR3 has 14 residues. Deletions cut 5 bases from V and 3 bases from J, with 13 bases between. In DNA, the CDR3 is TGTGCCAGCAGCCCCGGGGGGAGGCACACTGAAGCTTTCTTT. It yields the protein CASSPGGRHTEAFF.

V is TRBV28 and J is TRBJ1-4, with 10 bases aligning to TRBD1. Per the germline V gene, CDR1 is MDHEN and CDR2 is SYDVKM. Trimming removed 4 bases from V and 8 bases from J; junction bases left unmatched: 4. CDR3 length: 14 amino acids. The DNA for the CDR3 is TGTGCCAGCAGTTGGGACAGGGGACTCGAAAAACTGTTTTTT. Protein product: CASSWDRGLEKLFF.

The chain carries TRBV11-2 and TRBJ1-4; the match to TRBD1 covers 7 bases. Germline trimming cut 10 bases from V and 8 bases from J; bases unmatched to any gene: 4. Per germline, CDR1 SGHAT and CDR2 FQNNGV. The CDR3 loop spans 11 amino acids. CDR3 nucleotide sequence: TGTGCCATAGACAGGGAGGAAAAACTGTTTTTT. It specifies CAIDREEKLFF.

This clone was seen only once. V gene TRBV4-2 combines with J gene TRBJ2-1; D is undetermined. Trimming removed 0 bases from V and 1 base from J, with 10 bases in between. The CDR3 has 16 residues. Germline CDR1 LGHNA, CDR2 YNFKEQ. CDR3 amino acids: CASSQDWQRSYNEQFF. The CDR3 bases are TGTGCCAGCAGCCAAGATTGGCAGCGATCCTACAATGAGCAGTTCTTC.

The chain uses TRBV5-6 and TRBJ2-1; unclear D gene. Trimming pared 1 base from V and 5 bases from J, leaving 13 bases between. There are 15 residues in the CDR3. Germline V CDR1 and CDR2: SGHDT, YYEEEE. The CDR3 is CASSLIVGSDNEQFF. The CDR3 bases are TGTGCCAGCAGCTTGATCGTCGGCAGCGACAATGAGCAGTTCTTC.

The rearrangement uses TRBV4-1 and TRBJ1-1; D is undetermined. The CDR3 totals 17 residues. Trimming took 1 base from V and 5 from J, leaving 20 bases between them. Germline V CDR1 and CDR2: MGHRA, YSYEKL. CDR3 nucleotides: TGCGCCAGCAGCCAAGGTCGGCCGGCAGGAAGGTGGACTGAAGCTTTCTTT. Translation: CASSQGRPAGRWTEAFF.

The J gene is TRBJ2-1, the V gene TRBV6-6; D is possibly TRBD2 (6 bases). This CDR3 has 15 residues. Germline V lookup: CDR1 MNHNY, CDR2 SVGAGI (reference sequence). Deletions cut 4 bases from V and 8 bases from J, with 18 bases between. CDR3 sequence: CASSWNPVGLDEQFF. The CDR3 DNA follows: TGTGCCAGCAGTTGGAACCCGGTGGGACTCGATGAGCAGTTCTTC.

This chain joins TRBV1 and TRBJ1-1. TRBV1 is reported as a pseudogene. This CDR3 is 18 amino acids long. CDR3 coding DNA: TGCACCAGCAGCCAAGCCGCAAACTCCGGGGGGGGGAACACTGAAGCTTTCTTT. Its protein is CTSSQAANSGGGNTEAFF.

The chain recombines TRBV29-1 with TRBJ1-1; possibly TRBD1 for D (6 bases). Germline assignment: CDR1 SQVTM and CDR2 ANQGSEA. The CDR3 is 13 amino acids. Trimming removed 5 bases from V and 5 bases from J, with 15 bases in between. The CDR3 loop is CSVSRGGKTEAFF. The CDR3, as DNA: TGCAGCGTTTCGAGGGGGGGGAAAACTGAAGCTTTCTTT.

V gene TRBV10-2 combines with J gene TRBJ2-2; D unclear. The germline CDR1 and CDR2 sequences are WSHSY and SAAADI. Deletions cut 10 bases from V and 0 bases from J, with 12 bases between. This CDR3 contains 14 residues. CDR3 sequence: CATSLGANTGELFF. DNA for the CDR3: TGCGCCACCAGCCTGGGCGCGAACACCGGGGAGCTGTTTTTT.

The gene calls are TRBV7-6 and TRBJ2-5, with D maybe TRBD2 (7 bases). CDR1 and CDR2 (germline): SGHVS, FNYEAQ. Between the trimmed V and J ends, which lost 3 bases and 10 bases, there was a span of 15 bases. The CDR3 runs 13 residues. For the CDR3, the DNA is TGTGCCAGCAGCTTGACGGGGGGCGCGGACCAGTACTTC. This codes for CASSLTGGADQYF.

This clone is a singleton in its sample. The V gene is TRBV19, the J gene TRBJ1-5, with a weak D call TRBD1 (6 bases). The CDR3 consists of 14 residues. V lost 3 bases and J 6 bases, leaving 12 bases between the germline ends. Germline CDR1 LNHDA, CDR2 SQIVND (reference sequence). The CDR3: CASSMGAYGQPQHF. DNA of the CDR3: TGTGCCAGTAGTATGGGGGCGTATGGTCAGCCCCAGCATTTT.

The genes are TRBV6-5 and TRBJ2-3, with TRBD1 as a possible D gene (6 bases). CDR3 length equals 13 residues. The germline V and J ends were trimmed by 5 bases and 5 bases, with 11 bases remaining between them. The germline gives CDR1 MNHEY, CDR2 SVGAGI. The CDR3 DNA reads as TGTGCCAGCAGTGTACAGGGAGAAGATACGCAGTATTTT. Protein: CASSVQGEDTQYF.

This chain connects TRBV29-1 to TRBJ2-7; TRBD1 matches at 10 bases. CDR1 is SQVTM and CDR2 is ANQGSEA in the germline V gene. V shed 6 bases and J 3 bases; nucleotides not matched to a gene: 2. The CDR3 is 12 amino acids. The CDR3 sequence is CSVWTGGYEQYF. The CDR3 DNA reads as TGCAGCGTCTGGACAGGGGGCTACGAGCAGTACTTC.

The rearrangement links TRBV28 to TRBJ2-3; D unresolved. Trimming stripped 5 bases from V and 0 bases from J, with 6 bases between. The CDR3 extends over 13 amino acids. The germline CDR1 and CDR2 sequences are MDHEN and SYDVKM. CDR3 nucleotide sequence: TGTGCCAGCAGTCTCCTTAGCACAGATACGCAGTATTTT. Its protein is CASSLLSTDTQYF.

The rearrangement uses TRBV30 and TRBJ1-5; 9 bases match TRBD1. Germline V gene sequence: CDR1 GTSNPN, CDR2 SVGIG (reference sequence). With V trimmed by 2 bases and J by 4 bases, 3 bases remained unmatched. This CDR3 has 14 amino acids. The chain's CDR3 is CAWSRQGGNQPQHF. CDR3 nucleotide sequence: TGTGCCTGGAGTAGACAGGGGGGTAATCAGCCCCAGCATTTT.

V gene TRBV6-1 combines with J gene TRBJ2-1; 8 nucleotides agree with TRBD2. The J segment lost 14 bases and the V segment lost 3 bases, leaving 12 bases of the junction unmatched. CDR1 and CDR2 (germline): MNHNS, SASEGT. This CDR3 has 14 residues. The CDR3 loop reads CASSDYGTSGVKFF. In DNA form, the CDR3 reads TGTGCCAGCAGTGACTACGGTACTAGCGGTGTGAAGTTCTTC.

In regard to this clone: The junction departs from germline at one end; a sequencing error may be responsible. The CDR3 bases are TGTGCCAGCAGCTTAAGCCTCTTC. Translating gives CASSLSLF. This chain connects TRBV7-9 to TRBJ1-2, with D uncertain. Per the germline V gene, CDR1 is SEHNR and CDR2 is FQNEAQ (reference sequence). The CDR3 has 8 amino acids.

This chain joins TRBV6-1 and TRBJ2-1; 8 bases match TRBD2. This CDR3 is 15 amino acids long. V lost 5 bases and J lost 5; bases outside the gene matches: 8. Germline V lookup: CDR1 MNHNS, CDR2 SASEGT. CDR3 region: CASSMASGRDNEQFF. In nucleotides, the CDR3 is TGTGCCAGCAGTATGGCTAGCGGGCGGGACAATGAGCAGTTCTTC.

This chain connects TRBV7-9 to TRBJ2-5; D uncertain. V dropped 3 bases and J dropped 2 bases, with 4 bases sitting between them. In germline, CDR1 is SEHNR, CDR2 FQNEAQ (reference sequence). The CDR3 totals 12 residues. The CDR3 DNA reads TGTGCCAGCAGCTTCTTACAAGAGACCCAGTACTTC. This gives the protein CASSFLQETQYF.

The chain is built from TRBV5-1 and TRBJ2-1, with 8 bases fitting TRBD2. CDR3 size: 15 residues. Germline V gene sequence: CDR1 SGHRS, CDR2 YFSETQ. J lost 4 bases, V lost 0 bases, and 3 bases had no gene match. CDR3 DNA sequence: TGCGCCAGCAGCTTGGAAACGGGAGGGTACAATGAGCAGTTCTTC. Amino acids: CASSLETGGYNEQFF. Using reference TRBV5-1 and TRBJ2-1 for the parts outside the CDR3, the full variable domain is KAGVTQTPRYLIKTRGQQVTLSCSPISGHRSVSWYQQTPGQGLQFLFEYFSETQRNKGNFPGRFSGRQFSNSRSEMNVSTLELGDSALYLCASSLETGGYNEQFFGPGTRLTVL.

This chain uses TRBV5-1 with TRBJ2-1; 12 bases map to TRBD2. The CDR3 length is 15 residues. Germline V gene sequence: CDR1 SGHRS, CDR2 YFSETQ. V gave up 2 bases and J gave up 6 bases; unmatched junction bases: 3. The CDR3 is CASSFRLAGANEQFF. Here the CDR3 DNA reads TGCGCCAGCAGCTTCCGACTAGCGGGAGCCAATGAGCAGTTCTTC.

CDR3: CASSAEGALQPRTF. The CDR3, as DNA: TGTGCCAGCAGCGCGGAGGGGGCGCTACAGCCGCGGACCTTC. V is TRBV11-1 and J is TRBJ1-2, with 7 positions matching TRBD1. The germline V gene encodes CDR1 SGHAT and CDR2 FQDESV (reference sequence). The V gene end was trimmed by 5 bases and the J gene end by 14 bases; junction bases not matched to a gene: 17. CDR3 length: 14 residues.

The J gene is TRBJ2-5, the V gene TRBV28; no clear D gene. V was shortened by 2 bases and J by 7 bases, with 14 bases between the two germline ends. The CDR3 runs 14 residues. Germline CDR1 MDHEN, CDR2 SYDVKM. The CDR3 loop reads CASSLLAAVGTQYF. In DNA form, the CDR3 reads TGTGCCAGCAGTTTACTGGCGGCGGTTGGGACCCAGTACTTC.

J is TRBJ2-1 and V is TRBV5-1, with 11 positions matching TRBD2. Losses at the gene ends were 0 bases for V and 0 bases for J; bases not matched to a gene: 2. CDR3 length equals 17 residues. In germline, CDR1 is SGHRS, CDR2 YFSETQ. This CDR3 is CASSLATSGSSYNEQFF. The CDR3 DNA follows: TGCGCCAGCAGCTTGGCCACTAGCGGGAGCTCCTACAATGAGCAGTTCTTC.

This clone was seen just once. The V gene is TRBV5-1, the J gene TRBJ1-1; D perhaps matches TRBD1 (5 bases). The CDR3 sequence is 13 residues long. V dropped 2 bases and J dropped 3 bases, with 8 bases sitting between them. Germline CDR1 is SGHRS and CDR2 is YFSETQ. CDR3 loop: CASSFRDHTEAFF. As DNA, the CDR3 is TGCGCCAGCAGCTTCAGGGATCACACTGAAGCTTTCTTT. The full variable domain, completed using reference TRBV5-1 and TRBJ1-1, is KAGVTQTPRYLIKTRGQQVTLSCSPISGHRSVSWYQQTPGQGLQFLFEYFSETQRNKGNFPGRFSGRQFSNSRSEMNVSTLELGDSALYLCASSFRDHTEAFFGQGTRLTVV.

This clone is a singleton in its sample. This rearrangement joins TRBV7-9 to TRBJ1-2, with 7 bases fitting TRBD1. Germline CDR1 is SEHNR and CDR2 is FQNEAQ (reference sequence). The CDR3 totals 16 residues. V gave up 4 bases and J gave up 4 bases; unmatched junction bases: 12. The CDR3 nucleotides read TGTGCCAGCAGCTCCGCCGGGACAGCGGCCATCTATGGCTACACCTTC. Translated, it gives CASSSAGTAAIYGYTF. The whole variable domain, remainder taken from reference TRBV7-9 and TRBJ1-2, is DTGVSQNPRHKITKRGQNVTFRCDPISEHNRLYWYRQTLGQGPEFLTYFQNEAQLEKSRLLSDRFSAERPKGSFSTLEIQRTEQGDSAMYLCASSSAGTAAIYGYTFGSGTRLTVV.